This T cell receptor (beta chain) was sequenced for a study of T cell repertoires in cytomegalovirus infection. Findings and caveats of the study: In two of eight donors, the top clonotype was HLA-C-restricted CMV-specific.

TCRdb independently ran MiXCR on the reads; one entry per CDR3 protein. The sample shows roughly 500,000 distinct CDR3 sequences, more than 15% of them seen only once. This clonotype was seen repeatedly, ten times or more. What it binds is unknown. Trimming removed 0 bases from V and 2 bases from J, with 8 bases in between. The CDR3 loop spans 16 amino acids. CDR1 is SEHNR and CDR2 is FQNEAQ in the germline V gene (reference sequence). The clonotype was recovered from a human donor in good health (CMV status not recorded). Some clones in this sample may be carry-over from other donors' samples. The source material was CD8+ T cells from PBMCs. The V gene is TRBV7-9, the J gene TRBJ2-6; D ambiguous. CDR3 in amino acids: CASSLASDPGANVLTF. CDR3 sequence (DNA): TGTGCCAGCAGCTTAGCTTCGGACCCTGGGGCCAACGTCCTGACTTTC. The complete variable domain, with remaining parts taken from reference TRBV7-9 and TRBJ2-6, reads DTGVSQNPRHKITKRGQNVTFRCDPISEHNRLYWYRQTLGQGPEFLTYFQNEAQLEKSRLLSDRFSAERPKGSFSTLEIQRTEQGDSAMYLCASSLASDPGANVLTFGAGSRLTVL.